This TCR beta chain originates from a study of T cell repertoires in cytomegalovirus infection. Study at large: A matching HLA type, together with CMV infection, was signaled by public TCR beta signatures. The study's findings and limits: HLA-C-restricted CMV clonotypes gave the most frequent clonotype in two of eight donors.

MiXCR was run by TCRdb on the reads, yielding one entry per CDR3 protein. The profile shows around 900,000 distinct CDR3 sequences, approximately 32% of them singletons. Regarding this clonotype: Its antigen is not known.

The sequences come from cultured CD8+ T cells from PBMCs, collected from culture after CMV antigen stimulation. This clonotype was obtained from a human donor in good health (CMV status not recorded). Some clones in this sample may be carry-over from other donors' samples.

The CDR3 reads CASSSMGLGPQHF. The CDR3 bases are TGTGCCAGCAGCTCCATGGGACTGGGGCCCCAGCATTTT. This chain joins TRBV7-6 and TRBJ1-5, with D perhaps matching TRBD1 (5 bases). CDR3 size: 13 residues. The V end was cut by 4 bases, the J end by 9 bases, with 13 bases between. Germline values: CDR1 SGHVS, CDR2 FNYEAQ.